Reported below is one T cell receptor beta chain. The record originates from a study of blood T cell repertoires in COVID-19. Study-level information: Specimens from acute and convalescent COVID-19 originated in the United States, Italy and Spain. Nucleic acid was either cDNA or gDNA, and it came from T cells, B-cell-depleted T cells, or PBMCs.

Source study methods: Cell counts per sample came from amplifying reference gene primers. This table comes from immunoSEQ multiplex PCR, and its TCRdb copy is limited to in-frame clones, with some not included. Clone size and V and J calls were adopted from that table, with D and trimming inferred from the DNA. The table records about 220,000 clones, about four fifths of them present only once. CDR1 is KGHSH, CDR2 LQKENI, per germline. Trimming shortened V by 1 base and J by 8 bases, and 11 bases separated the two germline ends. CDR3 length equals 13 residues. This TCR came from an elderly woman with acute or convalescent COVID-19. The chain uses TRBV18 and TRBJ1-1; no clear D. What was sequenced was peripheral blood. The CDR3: CASSPLRTEEAFF. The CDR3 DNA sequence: TGTGCCAGCTCACCACTGCGGACTGAAGAAGCTTTCTTT.